This T cell receptor (beta chain) was sequenced during a study of blood T cell repertoires in COVID-19. Study background: PBMCs, B-cell-depleted T cells, or T cells were the source of the cDNA or gDNA that made up the material.

Participants' own reports of clinical history determined their cohort assignment. Profiling relied on immunoSEQ multiplex PCR, and the TCRdb table lists in-frame clones only, not all of them. In the table there are approximately 290,000 clones, 90% of which are singletons. The ends lost 3 bases at V and 8 bases at J; junction bases unmatched: 0. CDR1 and CDR2 from the germline V gene are LNHDA and SQIVND (reference sequence). This CDR3 contains 11 residues. V gene TRBV19 combines with J gene TRBJ1-1, with 7 positions matching TRBD1. This clonotype was sampled from a woman aged 18-30 years with acute COVID-19. The sample comprised PBMCs or T cells enriched from blood (not recorded which). The CDR3 region has the DNA TGTGCCAGTAGTATGGACAGGGAAGCTTTCTTT. This codes for CASSMDREAFF.